This TCR beta chain was found in a study of fetal regulatory T cell absence and autoimmunity. Study outcomes and limitations: Pancreas TCRs were oligoclonally enriched versus cord blood, some clones over 95-fold.

The CDR3 has 15 residues. On this clone itself: No antigen is known for it.

The assay was immunoSEQ multiplex PCR, and TCRdb's table has in-frame clones only and misses some. The table records 95,000 or so clones, around 72% of them present only once. The V gene is TRBV21-1, the J gene TRBJ2-7; the D call in the table, TRBD2, was not verified against the DNA. TRBV21-1 is a pseudogene locus. This sequence originates from a male donor with IPEX syndrome. Sequenced sample: pancreas tissue. CDR3 DNA sequence: TGTGCCAGCAGCAAAGGCAGCGGGAGGACCTACGAGCAGTACTTC. Residues: CASSKGSGRTYEQYF.